Reported below is one T cell receptor beta chain. Antigen unknown. The data derive from a study of T cell repertoires in cytomegalovirus infection. Background on the study: TCR beta signatures that were public indicated CMV infection and matching HLA type.

J gave up 15 bases and V 4 bases, and 9 bases lay outside the gene matches. Germline loops: CDR1 MNHEY, CDR2 SMNVEV (reference sequence). The CDR3 has 12 amino acids. Notes on the study in general: CMV carriers with the relevant HLA were identified by cumulative public TCR beta family frequency. Ex vivo responses were dominated by HLA-C-restricted CMV-specific TCR beta clonotypes.

TCRdb re-derived calls from the reads in MiXCR, one entry per CDR3 protein. Here the sample spans 250,000 to 350,000 distinct CDR3 sequences, under 30% being singletons. The source material was PBMCs. The V and J genes are TRBV27 and TRBJ2-4; 7 bases are shared with TRBD1. The clonotype was recovered from a human donor in good health (CMV status not recorded). Some clones in this sample may be carry-over from other donors' samples. CDR3 residues: CASSSQGIKWYF. The CDR3 region has the DNA TGTGCCAGCAGTTCACAGGGGATTAAATGGTACTTC.